Listed below are T cell receptor beta chains from one sample, sequenced in a study of T cells after yellow fever vaccination. Via MiXCR, TCRdb re-called the 5' RACE reads, giving one row per CDR3 protein. The sample has 250,000 to 300,000 distinct CDR3 sequences, roughly 8.7% seen once. The sample consisted of CD4+ T cells sorted from PBMCs, taken 5 days after the yellow fever booster vaccination. These receptors were collected from a man aged 18 to 29 who received the YFV17D yellow fever vaccine. The CDR3 runs from the conserved cysteine through the conserved F or W. Fields, in order: clone size, J gene, V gene, D gene, CDR3 protein, CDR3 DNA. The D gene is left open where the match is weak. Size tells how often a clone was seen (once, few, many) or the class of an expanded clone, and some rows leave it out.

size: -; J: TRBJ2-3; V: TRBV7-8; D: TRBD2; CDR3: CASSRPSGADTQYF; DNA: TGTGCCAGCAGCAGACCTAGCGGGGCAGATACGCAGTATTTT
size: -; J: TRBJ2-3; V: TRBV7-2; D: TRBD2; CDR3: CASSMGLAGSMGTQYF; DNA: TGTGCCAGCAGCATGGGACTAGCGGGATCGATGGGTACGCAGTATTTT
size: few; J: TRBJ2-3; V: TRBV5-1; D: -; CDR3: CASSSGGTFTDTQYF; DNA: TGCGCCAGCAGTTCCGGGGGTACTTTCACAGATACGCAGTATTTT
size: -; J: TRBJ2-7; V: TRBV3-1; D: -; CDR3: CASSRGGGEQYF; DNA: TGTGCCAGCAGCCGTGGTGGGGGCGAGCAGTACTTC
size: few; J: TRBJ1-1; V: TRBV6-5; D: -; CDR3: CASSYQGYTEAFF; DNA: TGTGCCAGCAGTTACCAGGGGTACACTGAAGCTTTCTTT
size: -; J: TRBJ2-2; V: TRBV18; D: -; CDR3: CASSPPGSTRNTGELFF; DNA: TGTGCCAGCTCACCACCAGGCAGTACTCGGAACACCGGGGAGCTGTTTTTT
size: few; J: TRBJ2-5; V: TRBV5-1; D: -; CDR3: CASSYLQDGETQYF; DNA: TGCGCCAGCAGCTACTTACAAGACGGGGAGACCCAGTACTTC
size: -; J: TRBJ1-3; V: TRBV25-1; D: -; CDR3: CASSEQATGNTIYF; DNA: TGTGCCAGCAGTGAACAGGCCACTGGAAACACCATATATTTT
size: many; J: TRBJ2-7; V: TRBV7-2; D: -; CDR3: CASSSSGALSEQYF; DNA: TGTGCCAGCAGCTCCTCGGGGGCCTTAAGCGAGCAGTACTTC
size: few; J: TRBJ1-1; V: TRBV20-1; D: -; CDR3: CSAWDRTEAFF; DNA: TGCAGTGCTTGGGACCGGACCGAAGCTTTCTTT
size: few; J: TRBJ1-2; V: TRBV5-1; D: TRBD1; CDR3: CASSLPDRGYGYTF; DNA: TGCGCCAGCAGCTTACCGGACAGGGGCTATGGCTACACCTTC
size: -; J: TRBJ2-5; V: TRBV12-5; D: -; CDR3: CASGLRTVETQYF; DNA: TGTGCTAGTGGTTTGCGAACGGTAGAGACCCAGTACTTC
size: -; J: TRBJ2-1; V: TRBV7-8; D: -; CDR3: CASSLRAGAWNEQFF; DNA: TGTGCCAGCAGCTTACGAGCAGGGGCCTGGAATGAGCAGTTCTTC
size: few; J: TRBJ2-5; V: TRBV20-1; D: -; CDR3: CSARDPEARRGTQYF; DNA: TGCAGTGCTAGAGATCCGGAGGCGCGGCGGGGGACCCAGTACTTC
size: many; J: TRBJ2-2; V: TRBV12-3/TRBV12-4; D: -; CDR3: CASSSLKGDTGELFF; DNA: TGTGCCAGCAGTTCCCTAAAGGGCGACACCGGGGAGCTGTTTTTT
size: -; J: TRBJ2-1; V: TRBV4-3; D: -; CDR3: CASSLTRGAGNEQFF; DNA: TGCGCCAGCAGTCTTACCCGGGGGGCGGGGAATGAGCAGTTCTTC
size: -; J: TRBJ1-1; V: TRBV7-3; D: -; CDR3: CASSLTRGNTEAFF; DNA: TGTGCCAGCAGCTTAACCAGGGGGAACACTGAAGCTTTCTTT
size: many; J: TRBJ1-1; V: TRBV10-3; D: -; CDR3: CAIRGFGPNTEAFF; DNA: TGTGCCATCAGGGGGTTTGGGCCCAACACTGAAGCTTTCTTT
size: many; J: TRBJ2-1; V: TRBV7-6; D: -; CDR3: CASSHGILSYNEQFF; DNA: TGTGCCAGCAGCCACGGCATTCTTTCCTACAATGAGCAGTTCTTC
size: few; J: TRBJ2-3; V: TRBV6-2/TRBV6-3; D: TRBD2; CDR3: CAGDSGLGTDTQYF; DNA: TGTGCCGGTGACTCGGGACTAGGCACAGATACGCAGTATTTT
size: few; J: TRBJ2-7; V: TRBV4-3; D: -; CDR3: CASSQDLRAGPNYEQYF; DNA: TGCGCCAGCAGCCAAGATCTTAGGGCAGGTCCAAACTACGAGCAGTACTTC
size: few; J: TRBJ2-3; V: TRBV28; D: -; CDR3: CASSFFIGRGEDTDTQYF; DNA: TGTGCCAGCAGTTTTTTTATCGGTAGGGGAGAGGACACAGATACGCAGTATTTT
size: many; J: TRBJ2-2; V: TRBV11-2; D: -; CDR3: CASSWEASTGELFF; DNA: TGTGCCAGCAGCTGGGAAGCGAGCACCGGGGAGCTGTTTTTT
size: few; J: TRBJ1-1; V: TRBV7-6; D: -; CDR3: CASSPAGGRGEAFF; DNA: TGTGCCAGCAGCCCGGCGGGAGGCCGGGGAGAGGCTTTCTTT
size: many; J: TRBJ1-3; V: TRBV7-6; D: -; CDR3: CASSFLSGYTGNTIYF; DNA: TGTGCCAGCAGCTTTCTTTCAGGGTACACTGGAAACACCATATATTTT
size: -; J: TRBJ2-7; V: TRBV9; D: TRBD2; CDR3: CASSLGLASEQYF; DNA: TGTGCCAGCAGCTTGGGACTAGCATCCGAGCAGTACTTC
size: few; J: TRBJ1-1; V: TRBV6-2/TRBV6-3; D: -; CDR3: CASGQGVAFF; DNA: TGTGCCAGCGGTCAGGGAGTAGCTTTCTTT
size: few; J: TRBJ2-1; V: TRBV6-5; D: TRBD2; CDR3: CASRILAGANEQFF; DNA: TGTGCCAGCAGAATACTAGCGGGGGCCAATGAGCAGTTCTTC
size: -; J: TRBJ1-5; V: TRBV4-2; D: -; CDR3: CASSQDPGGPQHF; DNA: TGTGCCAGCAGCCAAGATCCTGGGGGGCCCCAGCATTTT
size: many; J: TRBJ2-3; V: TRBV5-1; D: -; CDR3: CASSVQGGDTQYF; DNA: TGCGCCAGCAGCGTGCAGGGTGGGGATACGCAGTATTTT
size: many; J: TRBJ2-3; V: TRBV15; D: -; CDR3: CATREGLSTDTQYF; DNA: TGTGCCACCAGGGAGGGGCTGAGCACAGATACGCAGTATTTT
size: -; J: TRBJ1-1; V: TRBV27; D: TRBD1; CDR3: CASSLQEDRAGEAFF; DNA: TGTGCCAGCAGTTTACAAGAGGACAGGGCAGGTGAAGCTTTCTTT
size: few; J: TRBJ2-1; V: TRBV4-2; D: TRBD2; CDR3: CASSQGVSGGVNEQFF; DNA: TGTGCCAGCAGCCAAGGTGTTAGCGGGGGGGTTAATGAGCAGTTCTTC
size: few; J: TRBJ2-7; V: TRBV11-2; D: TRBD1; CDR3: CASSLGGTVSYEQYF; DNA: TGTGCCAGCAGCTTAGGGGGGACAGTGTCCTACGAGCAGTACTTC
size: few; J: TRBJ2-5; V: TRBV5-4; D: TRBD1; CDR3: CASSVGTANQETQYF; DNA: TGTGCCAGCAGCGTAGGGACAGCGAACCAAGAGACCCAGTACTTC
size: many; J: TRBJ2-1; V: TRBV4-1; D: -; CDR3: CASSQDQGGRQFF; DNA: TGCGCCAGCAGCCAAGATCAGGGAGGACGGCAGTTCTTC
size: -; J: TRBJ2-7; V: TRBV5-1; D: -; CDR3: CASSLGDDIRRDEQYF; DNA: TGCGCCAGCAGCTTGGGGGATGACATCCGTCGGGACGAGCAGTACTTC